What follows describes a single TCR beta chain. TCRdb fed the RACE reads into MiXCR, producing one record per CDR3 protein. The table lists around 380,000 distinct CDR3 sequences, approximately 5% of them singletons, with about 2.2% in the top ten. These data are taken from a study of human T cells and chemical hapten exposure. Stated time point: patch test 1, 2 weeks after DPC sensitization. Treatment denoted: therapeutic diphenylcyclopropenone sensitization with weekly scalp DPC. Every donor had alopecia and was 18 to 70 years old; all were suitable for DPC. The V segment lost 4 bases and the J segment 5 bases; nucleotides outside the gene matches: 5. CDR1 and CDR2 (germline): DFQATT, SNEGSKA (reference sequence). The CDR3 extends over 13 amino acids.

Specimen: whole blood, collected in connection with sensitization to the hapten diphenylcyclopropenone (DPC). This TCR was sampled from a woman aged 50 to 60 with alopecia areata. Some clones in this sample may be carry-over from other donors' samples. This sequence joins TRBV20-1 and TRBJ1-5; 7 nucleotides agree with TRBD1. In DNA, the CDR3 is TGCAGTGCTAAGGGACAGTGGTATCAGCCCCAGCATTTT. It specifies CSAKGQWYQPQHF.